A selection of T cell receptor beta chains follows, all from one sample in a study of neoadjuvant anti-PD-1 for oral cavity cancer. Using immunoSEQ multiplex PCR, the repertoire was profiled, and TCRdb retains in-frame clones only, with some absent. The data contain more than 12,000 clones, approximately 40% of them singletons. This sample comprised tumor tissue, obtained after nivolumab (anti-PD-1) treatment. The receptors shown here come from a person between 40 and 80 years old with oral cavity squamous cell carcinoma. Each CDR3 is given with its conserved first and last residue. Fields, in order: J gene, V gene, clone size, D gene, CDR3 protein, CDR3 DNA. D genes are given only for firm matches. For some rows the clone size is stated as once, few or many, or as a class when expanded; others skip it.

j_call: TRBJ2-7; v_call: TRBV29-1; clone_size: .; d_call: TRBD1; cdr3_aa: CSVRTGTYEQYF; cdr3_nt: TGCAGCGTTCGGACAGGGACCTACGAGCAGTACTTC
j_call: TRBJ1-1; v_call: TRBV19; clone_size: .; d_call: .; cdr3_aa: CASSILSANTEAFF; cdr3_nt: TGTGCCAGTAGTATCCTCAGTGCGAACACTGAAGCTTTCTTT
j_call: TRBJ2-7; v_call: TRBV11-2; clone_size: .; d_call: TRBD1; cdr3_aa: CASSFGTAYEQYF; cdr3_nt: TGTGCCAGCAGCTTCGGGACAGCCTACGAGCAGTACTTC
j_call: TRBJ2-1; v_call: TRBV27; clone_size: medium-sized; d_call: TRBD1; cdr3_aa: CASRPLDRDYNEQFF; cdr3_nt: TGTGCCAGCAGGCCGCTGGACAGGGATTACAATGAGCAGTTCTTC
j_call: TRBJ1-4; v_call: TRBV11-2; clone_size: .; d_call: .; cdr3_aa: CASSSIGAAATNEKLFF; cdr3_nt: TGTGCCAGCAGCTCGATCGGGGCCGCTGCAACTAATGAAAAACTGTTTTTT
j_call: TRBJ1-4; v_call: TRBV28; clone_size: few; d_call: TRBD1; cdr3_aa: CASSPQTGMNEKLFF; cdr3_nt: TGTGCCAGCAGTCCCCAGACAGGGATGAATGAAAAACTGTTTTTT
j_call: TRBJ1-2; v_call: TRBV9; clone_size: medium-sized; d_call: .; cdr3_aa: CASSARGANNYGYTF; cdr3_nt: TGTGCCAGCAGCGCCAGGGGAGCAAATAACTATGGCTACACCTTC
j_call: TRBJ2-3; v_call: TRBV6-4; clone_size: .; d_call: TRBD2; cdr3_aa: CASSDGTSGSDTQYF; cdr3_nt: TGTGCCAGCAGTGACGGGACTAGCGGTTCAGATACGCAGTATTTT
j_call: TRBJ1-6; v_call: TRBV6-5; clone_size: .; d_call: .; cdr3_aa: CASSYSRREGRSPLHF; cdr3_nt: TGTGCCAGCAGTTACTCGAGGAGGGAGGGACGCTCACCCCTCCACTTT
j_call: TRBJ1-4; v_call: TRBV5-1; clone_size: .; d_call: .; cdr3_aa: CASSLGRKGGSNEKLFF; cdr3_nt: TGCGCCAGCAGCTTGGGGAGAAAAGGGGGATCTAATGAAAAACTGTTTTTT
j_call: TRBJ2-7; v_call: TRBV11-2; clone_size: once; d_call: .; cdr3_aa: CASSFLQDLQGRYEQYF; cdr3_nt: TGTGCCAGCAGCTTTCTACAGGACCTTCAGGGGAGGTACGAGCAGTACTTC
j_call: TRBJ2-5; v_call: TRBV5-1; clone_size: few; d_call: .; cdr3_aa: CASSLDGRETQYF; cdr3_nt: TGCGCCAGCAGCTTGGACGGGCGGGAGACCCAGTACTTC
j_call: TRBJ1-3; v_call: TRBV28; clone_size: few; d_call: .; cdr3_aa: CATRGGSSGNTIYF; cdr3_nt: TGTGCCACCCGAGGGGGGAGCTCTGGAAACACCATATATTTT
j_call: TRBJ1-2; v_call: TRBV7-9; clone_size: few; d_call: .; cdr3_aa: CASSLASSQGRNYGYTF; cdr3_nt: TGTGCCAGCAGCTTAGCCAGCAGCCAGGGGCGTAACTATGGCTACACCTTC